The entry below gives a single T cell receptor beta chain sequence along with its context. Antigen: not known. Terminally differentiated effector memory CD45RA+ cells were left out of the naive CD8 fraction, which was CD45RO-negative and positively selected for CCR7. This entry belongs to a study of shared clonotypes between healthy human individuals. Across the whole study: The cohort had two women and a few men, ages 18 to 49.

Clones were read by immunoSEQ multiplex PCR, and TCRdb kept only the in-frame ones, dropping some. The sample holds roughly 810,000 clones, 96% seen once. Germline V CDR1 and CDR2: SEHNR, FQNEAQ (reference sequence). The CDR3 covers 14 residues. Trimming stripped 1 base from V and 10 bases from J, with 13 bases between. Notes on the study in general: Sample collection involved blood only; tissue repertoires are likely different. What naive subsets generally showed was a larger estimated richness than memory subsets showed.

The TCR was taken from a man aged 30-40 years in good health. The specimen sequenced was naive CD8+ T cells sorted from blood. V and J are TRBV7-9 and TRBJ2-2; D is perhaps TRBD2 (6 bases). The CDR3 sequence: CASSLGGLNPELFF. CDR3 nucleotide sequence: TGTGCCAGCAGCTTAGGGGGACTGAACCCGGAGCTGTTTTTT. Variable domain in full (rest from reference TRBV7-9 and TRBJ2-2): DTGVSQNPRHKITKRGQNVTFRCDPISEHNRLYWYRQTLGQGPEFLTYFQNEAQLEKSRLLSDRFSAERPKGSFSTLEIQRTEQGDSAMYLCASSLGGLNPELFFGEGSRLTVL.